Given below is one T cell receptor beta chain in context. This clonotype has a handful of counts. This receptor's antigen is unknown. No base quality values were provided; no much bigger clone lies one nucleotide off. The library came from 5' RACE. Data came from a NextSeq 500. The TCR library protocol attached unique molecular identifiers to individual cDNA molecules to correct for sequencing error and PCR bias. TCR alpha and beta chains were both sequenced, and the abundances of alpha and beta sequences in each sample were closely correlated with each other. The study's own analysis went as follows. Decombinator V4 was used to annotate TCR sequences for V gene, J gene and CDR3. Expanded TCRs were defined as changing significantly between any two time points under a Poisson model with p below 0.0001. TCR abundances were normalised to the total number of TCRs sequenced in each sample and reported as counts per million. TRAV1-2 paired with TRAJ12, TRAJ20 or TRAJ33 defined MAIT TCRs, while TRAV10 paired with TRAJ18 defined iNKT TCRs. VDJdb, accessed 1 November 2021, was searched for CMV, EBV and SARS-CoV-2 annotated TCRs, with TCRs annotated for multiple antigens excluded. Starting from the raw public reads, TCRdb applied fastp trimming at Q25, assembled clones with MiXCR and retained in-frame beta chains. Every entry covers one CDR3 protein and lists the most common genes and DNA from its rows. These V and J calls originate from TCRdb's pipeline instead of the authors' own analysis. This sample comprises about 49,000 distinct CDR3 sequences, about an eighth of them detected only once. 9.1% of the sample goes to the ten largest clones.

These data belong to a study of early T cells in non-severe SARS-CoV-2 infection (dated by TCRdb to about 2021). Study-wide context: Bulk RNA from unsorted whole blood was used for TCR sequencing, so alpha and beta chains could not be paired. What the work shows at the level of the full study, not this receptor alone: VDJdb matching was skewed toward anti-spike CD8 responses and likely underestimated virus-specific expansions by missing private and CD4 specificities.

The study was a case-control design nested within a healthcare worker cohort in London, UK, with weekly nasopharyngeal swab PCR tests and blood sampling. Between 23 and 31 March 2020, the week of the UK lockdown, healthcare workers were enrolled and then followed up weekly for as long as 16 weeks. The CDR3 goes from the cysteine to the phenylalanine over 14 residues. Left in the record is the CDR3 DNA by itself, 42 bases read in frame from the first base. In the germline V gene, CDR1 corresponds to SGHTA and CDR2 to FQGNSA. The V end loses 5 bases and the J end loses 4 bases, and a stretch of 14 bases separates them.

The V and J segments used are TRBV7-2 and TRBJ2-5, with the D gene too uncertain to name. Sequenced material: whole blood. The sequence derives from an adult who was a healthcare worker with PCR-confirmed SARS-CoV-2 infection or an uninfected control (not recorded which). The base sequence is TGTGCCAGCAGCGCTCAAAGTCTCACAGAGACCCAGTACTTC. Translated, this is CASSAQSLTETQYF.